This entry describes one T cell receptor (beta chain). Assay: immunoSEQ multiplex PCR; the TCRdb copy retains only in-frame clones and omits some. The data contain 170,000 or so clones, 65% to 90% of them seen just once; the ten biggest clones take up roughly 9.1%. This entry is derived from a study of blood T cell repertoires in COVID-19. V shed 0 bases and J shed 2 bases, with 11 bases lying between them. This CDR3 spans 15 amino acids. Germline CDR1 and CDR2: SGHRS and YFSETQ. Sequencing was performed on peripheral blood. The clonotype originates from a man aged 50 or older with active or convalescent COVID-19. The gene calls are TRBV5-1 and TRBJ2-5; tentatively, D is TRBD2 (6 bases). CDR3 nucleotides: TGCGCCAGCAGCTTGGCGCAGGGAGGACAAGAGACCCAGTACTTC. Its protein is CASSLAQGGQETQYF.